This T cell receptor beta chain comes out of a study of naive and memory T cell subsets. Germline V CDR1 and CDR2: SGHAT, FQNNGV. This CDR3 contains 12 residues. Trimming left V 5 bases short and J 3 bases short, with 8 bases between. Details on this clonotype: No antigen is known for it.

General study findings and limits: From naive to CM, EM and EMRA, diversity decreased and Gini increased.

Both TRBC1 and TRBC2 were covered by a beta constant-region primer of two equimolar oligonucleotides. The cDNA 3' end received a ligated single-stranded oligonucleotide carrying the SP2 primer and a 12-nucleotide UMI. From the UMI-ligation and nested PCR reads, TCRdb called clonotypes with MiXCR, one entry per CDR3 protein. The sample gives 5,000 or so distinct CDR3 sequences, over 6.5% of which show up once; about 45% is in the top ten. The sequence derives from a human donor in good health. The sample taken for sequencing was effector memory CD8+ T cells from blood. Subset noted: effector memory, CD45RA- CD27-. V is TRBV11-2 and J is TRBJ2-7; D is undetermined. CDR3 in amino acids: CASSHDFYEQYF. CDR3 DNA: TGTGCCAGCAGCCACGACTTCTACGAGCAGTACTTC. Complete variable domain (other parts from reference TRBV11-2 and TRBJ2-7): EAGVAQSPRYKIIEKRQSVAFWCNPISGHATLYWYQQILGQGPKLLIQFQNNGVVDDSQLPKDRFSAERLKGVDSTLKIQPAKLEDSAVYLCASSHDFYEQYFGPGTRLTVT.